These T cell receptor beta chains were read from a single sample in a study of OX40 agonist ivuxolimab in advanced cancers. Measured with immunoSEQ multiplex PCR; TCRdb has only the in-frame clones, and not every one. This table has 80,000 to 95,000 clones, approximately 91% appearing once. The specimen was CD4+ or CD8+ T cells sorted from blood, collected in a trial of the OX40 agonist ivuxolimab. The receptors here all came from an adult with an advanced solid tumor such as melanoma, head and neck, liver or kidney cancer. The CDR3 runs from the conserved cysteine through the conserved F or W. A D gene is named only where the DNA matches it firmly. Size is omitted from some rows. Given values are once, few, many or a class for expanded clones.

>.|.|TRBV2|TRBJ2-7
CASSEASQGRTYEQYF
TGTGCCAGCAGTGAAGCATCCCAGGGGAGAACCTACGAGCAGTACTTC
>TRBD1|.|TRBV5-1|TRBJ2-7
CASSWGQGGTYEQYF
TGCGCCAGCAGCTGGGGACAGGGTGGCACCTACGAGCAGTACTTC
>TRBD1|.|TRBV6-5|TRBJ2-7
CASRKAGQGAREQYF
TGTGCCAGCAGAAAAGCGGGACAGGGGGCGAGGGAGCAGTACTTC
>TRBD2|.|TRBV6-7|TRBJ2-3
CAGKLSGRAKDTQYF
TGTGCCGGGAAACTAAGCGGGAGGGCCAAAGATACGCAGTATTTT
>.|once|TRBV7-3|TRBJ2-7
CASSSSPSGEQYF
TGTGCCAGCAGCTCGAGCCCCTCGGGTGAGCAGTACTTC
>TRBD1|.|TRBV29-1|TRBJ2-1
CSVAGGNRVNEQFF
TGCAGCGTTGCAGGGGGTAACAGGGTAAATGAGCAGTTCTTC
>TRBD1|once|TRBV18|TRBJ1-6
CASSLNTGTANSPLHF
TGTGCCAGCTCGCTAAATACCGGGACAGCTAATTCACCCCTCCACTTT
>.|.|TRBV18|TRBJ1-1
CASSRGEGIDTEAFF
TGTGCCAGCTCACGTGGCGAGGGAATTGACACTGAAGCTTTCTTT
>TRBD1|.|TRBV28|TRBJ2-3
CASHKRQGSPDTQYF
TGTGCCAGCCACAAACGACAGGGCAGTCCAGATACGCAGTATTTT
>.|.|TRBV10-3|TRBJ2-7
CAIREEAYEQYF
TGTGCCATCAGGGAAGAAGCCTACGAGCAGTACTTC
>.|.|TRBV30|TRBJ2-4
CAWSVIEMGFQYF
TGTGCCTGGAGTGTAATCGAGATGGGATTTCAGTACTTC
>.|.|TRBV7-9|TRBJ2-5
CASSSMFGEGETQYF
TGTGCCAGCAGCTCGATGTTCGGGGAAGGGGAGACCCAGTACTTC
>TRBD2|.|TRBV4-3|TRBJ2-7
CASSQDPQRDVPLLSEQYF
TGCGCCAGCAGCCAAGACCCCCAGCGGGATGTCCCTCTTTTGTCCGAGCAGTACTTC
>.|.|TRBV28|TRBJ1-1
CASSFSRERWGTEAFF
TGTGCCAGCAGTTTCAGCAGGGAACGCTGGGGCACTGAAGCTTTCTTT
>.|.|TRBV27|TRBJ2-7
CASSSDRSSYEQYF
TGTGCCAGCAGTTCAGACAGGAGCTCCTACGAGCAGTACTTC
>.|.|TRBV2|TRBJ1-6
CASIISDNSPLHF
TGTGCCAGCATTATTAGTGATAATTCACCCCTCCACTTT
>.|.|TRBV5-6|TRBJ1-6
CASSLGGSYNSPLHF
TGTGCCAGCAGCCTGGGGGGCTCCTATAATTCACCCCTCCACTTT
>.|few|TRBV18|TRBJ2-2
CASSRRQVQNTGELFF
TGTGCCAGCTCACGGCGACAGGTTCAAAACACCGGGGAGCTGTTTTTT
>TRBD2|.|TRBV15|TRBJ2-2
CATSANPLAGATGELFF
TGTGCCACCAGCGCGAATCCACTAGCGGGGGCGACCGGGGAGCTGTTTTTT
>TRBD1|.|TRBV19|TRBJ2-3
CASSFLGDRDKDTQYF
TGTGCCAGTAGTTTTTTAGGGGACAGAGACAAAGATACGCAGTATTTT
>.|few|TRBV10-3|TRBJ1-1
CAISPLGLSEAFF
TGTGCCATCTCCCCCTTAGGACTTTCTGAAGCTTTCTTT
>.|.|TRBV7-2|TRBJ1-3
CASSPPSGNTIYF
TGTGCCAGCAGCCCTCCCTCTGGAAACACCATATATTTT
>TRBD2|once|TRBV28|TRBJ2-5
CASIELAGGRETQYF
TGTGCCAGCATCGAACTAGCGGGAGGGCGAGAGACCCAGTACTTC
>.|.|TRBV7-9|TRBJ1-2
CASSLGRVGIDFYTF
TGTGCCAGCAGCTTAGGGAGGGTGGGTATCGACTTCTACACCTTC
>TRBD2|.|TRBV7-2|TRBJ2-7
CASSLVLAGGHGQYF
TGTGCCAGCAGCTTAGTTCTAGCGGGAGGGCACGGGCAGTACTTC
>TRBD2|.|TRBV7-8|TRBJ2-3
CASSLGGAGNTDTQYF
TGTGCCAGCAGCCTCGGGGGAGCGGGGAACACAGATACGCAGTATTTT
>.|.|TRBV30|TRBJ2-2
CAWSVGAAAGELFF
TGTGCCTGGAGTGTAGGGGCTGCGGCCGGGGAGCTGTTTTTT
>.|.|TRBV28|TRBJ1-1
CASSLSLGDQGTEAFF
TGTGCCAGCAGTTTATCATTGGGGGACCAGGGCACTGAAGCTTTCTTT
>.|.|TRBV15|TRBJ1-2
CATSRDLGGGTGYTF
TGTGCCACCAGCAGAGATTTAGGAGGGGGAACTGGCTACACCTTC
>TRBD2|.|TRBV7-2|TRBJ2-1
CASSLGGLAGVDEQFF
TGTGCCAGCAGCTTAGGGGGACTAGCGGGTGTAGATGAGCAGTTCTTC
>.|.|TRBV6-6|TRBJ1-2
CASSAPRVDGYTF
TGTGCCAGCAGTGCCCCAAGGGTTGATGGCTACACCTTC
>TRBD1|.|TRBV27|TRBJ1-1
CASSFRDRGTNTEAFF
TGTGCCAGCAGTTTCCGGGACAGGGGGACGAACACTGAAGCTTTCTTT
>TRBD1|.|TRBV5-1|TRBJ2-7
CASSFQGQAYEQYF
TGCGCCAGCAGCTTTCAAGGACAGGCCTACGAGCAGTACTTC
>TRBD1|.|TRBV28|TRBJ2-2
CASSFLQGDGGELFF
TGTGCCAGCAGTTTTCTACAGGGGGATGGCGGGGAGCTGTTTTTT
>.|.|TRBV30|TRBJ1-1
CAYEQGRWNTEAFF
TGTGCCTACGAACAGGGTCGTTGGAACACTGAAGCTTTCTTT
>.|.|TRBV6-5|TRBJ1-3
CASRPQLLSGNTIYF
TGTGCCAGCAGACCACAGCTGCTCTCTGGAAACACCATATATTTT
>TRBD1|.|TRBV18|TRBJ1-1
CASSPNQGGGTEAFF
TGTGCCAGCTCACCGAACCAGGGGGGCGGCACTGAAGCTTTCTTT
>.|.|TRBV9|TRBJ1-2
CASSAQGTGGYTF
TGTGCCAGCAGCGCGCAGGGGACCGGTGGCTACACCTTC
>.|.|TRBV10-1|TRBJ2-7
CASFPGESEQYF
TGCGCCAGCTTCCCAGGGGAAAGCGAGCAGTACTTC
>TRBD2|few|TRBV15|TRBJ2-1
CATSSHSGAGADYNEQFF
TGTGCCACCAGCAGTCATTCGGGAGCGGGAGCGGATTACAATGAGCAGTTCTTC
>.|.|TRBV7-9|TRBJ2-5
CASSLGGEVGETQYF
TGTGCCAGCAGCTTAGGGGGAGAGGTGGGAGAGACCCAGTACTTC
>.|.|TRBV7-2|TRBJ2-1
CASSPGGGIYNEQFF
TGTGCCAGCAGCCCGGGGGGCGGAATCTACAATGAGCAGTTCTTC
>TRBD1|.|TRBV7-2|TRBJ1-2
CASSPGTGANYGYTF
TGTGCCAGCAGCCCAGGGACAGGGGCGAACTATGGCTACACCTTC
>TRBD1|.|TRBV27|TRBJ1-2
CASRLIAGGEGYTF
TGTGCCAGCAGACTCATCGCAGGGGGGGAAGGCTACACCTTC
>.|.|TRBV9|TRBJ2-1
CASSVGGSNHNEQFF
TGTGCCAGCAGCGTAGGAGGGAGTAACCACAATGAGCAGTTCTTC
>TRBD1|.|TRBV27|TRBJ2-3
CASLQGDTDTQYF
TGTGCCAGTCTACAGGGGGACACAGATACGCAGTATTTT
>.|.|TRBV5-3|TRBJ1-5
CARSLGDSPSNQPQHF
TGTGCCAGAAGCTTGGGGGACTCCCCAAGCAATCAGCCCCAGCATTTT
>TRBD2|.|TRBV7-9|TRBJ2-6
CASSVGGSGANVLTF
TGTGCCAGCAGCGTCGGGGGGTCTGGGGCCAACGTCCTGACTTTC
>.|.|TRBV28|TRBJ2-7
CASSLPGTESYEQYF
TGTGCCAGCAGTTTACCCGGGACGGAGTCCTACGAGCAGTACTTC